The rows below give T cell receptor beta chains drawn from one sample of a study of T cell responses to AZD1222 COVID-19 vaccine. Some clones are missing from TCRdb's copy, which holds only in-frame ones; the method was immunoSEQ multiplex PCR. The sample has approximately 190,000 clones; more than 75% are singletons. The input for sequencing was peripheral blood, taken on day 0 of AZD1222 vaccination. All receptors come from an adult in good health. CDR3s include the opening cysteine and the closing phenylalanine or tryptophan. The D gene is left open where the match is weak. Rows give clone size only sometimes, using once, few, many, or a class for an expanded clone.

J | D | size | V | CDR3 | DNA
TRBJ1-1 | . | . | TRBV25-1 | CASRSTGTMTEAFF | TGTGCCAGCAGGAGTACCGGGACAATGACTGAAGCTTTCTTT
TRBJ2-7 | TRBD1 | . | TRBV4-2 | CASSQPTGGDPYEQYF | TGTGCCAGCAGCCAACCCACAGGGGGAGACCCCTACGAGCAGTACTTC
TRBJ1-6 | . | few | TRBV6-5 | CASSATQAGSPLHF | TGTGCCAGCAGCGCGACACAAGCAGGTTCACCCCTCCACTTT
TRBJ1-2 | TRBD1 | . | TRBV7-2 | CASSPTGQGAHGYTF | TGTGCCAGCAGCCCAACAGGACAGGGGGCACATGGCTACACCTTC
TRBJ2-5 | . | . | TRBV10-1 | CASCRGSRRVKETQYF | TGCGCCAGCTGTAGGGGCTCCCGAAGGGTAAAAGAGACCCAGTACTTC
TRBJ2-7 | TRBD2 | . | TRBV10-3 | CAIRGGSGGPYEQYF | TGTGCCATCAGGGGGGGGAGCGGGGGCCCCTACGAGCAGTACTTC
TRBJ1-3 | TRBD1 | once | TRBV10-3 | CAISRQGDSGNTIYF | TGTGCCATCAGTCGACAGGGAGACTCTGGAAACACCATATATTTT
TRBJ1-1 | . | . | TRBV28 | CASSRVVNTEAFF | TGTGCCAGCAGTAGGGTAGTGAACACTGAAGCTTTCTTT
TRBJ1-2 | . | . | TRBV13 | CASSLRGVGSANYGYTF | TGTGCCAGCAGCTTACGAGGGGTCGGATCGGCTAACTATGGCTACACCTTC
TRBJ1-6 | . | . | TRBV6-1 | CASSERIVTTYDSPLHF | TGTGCCAGCAGTGAGAGGATCGTTACCACTTATGATTCACCCCTCCACTTT
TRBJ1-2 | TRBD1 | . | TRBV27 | CASGEGTGGYYGYTF | TGTGCCAGCGGTGAGGGGACAGGAGGATACTATGGCTACACCTTC
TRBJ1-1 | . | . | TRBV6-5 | CASSRNRDTEAFF | TGTGCCAGCAGTAGGAACAGAGACACTGAAGCTTTCTTT
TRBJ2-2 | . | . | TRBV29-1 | CSVESGQGGTGELFF | TGCAGCGTTGAATCGGGCCAGGGGGGGACCGGGGAGCTGTTTTTT
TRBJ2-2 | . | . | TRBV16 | CASSQINTGELFF | TGTGCCAGCAGCCAAATCAACACCGGGGAGCTGTTTTTT
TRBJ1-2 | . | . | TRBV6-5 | CASSYRRFGTIYGYTF | TGTGCCAGCAGTTATCGACGGTTCGGGACAATCTATGGCTACACCTTC
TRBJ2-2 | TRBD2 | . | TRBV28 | CASNRVEGGPTGELFF | TGTGCCAGCAACCGCGTCGAGGGAGGGCCCACCGGGGAGCTGTTTTTT
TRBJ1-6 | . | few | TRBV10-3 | CAISESPGRVNSPLHF | TGTGCCATCAGTGAGTCGCCAGGCAGGGTTAATTCACCCCTCCACTTT
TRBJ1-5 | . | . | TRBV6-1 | CASSDRWYQPQHF | TGTGCCAGCAGTGATAGGTGGTATCAGCCCCAGCATTTT
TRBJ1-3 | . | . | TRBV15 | CATSRGGPGNTIYF | TGTGCCACCAGCAGAGGAGGACCTGGAAACACCATATATTTT
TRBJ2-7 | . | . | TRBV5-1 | CASSLGGSLGNEQYF | TGCGCCAGCAGCTTGGGGGGGAGCTTAGGGAACGAGCAGTACTTC
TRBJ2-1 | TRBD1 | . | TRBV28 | CASSPGTAPLF | TGTGCCAGCAGTCCGGGGACAGCGCCCCTCTTC
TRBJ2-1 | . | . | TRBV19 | CASSRRLAGALNSYNEQFF | TGTGCCAGTAGTCGGAGACTCGCAGGGGCCCTCAATTCCTACAATGAGCAGTTCTTC
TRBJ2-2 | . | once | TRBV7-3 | CASSLQGSNTGELFF | TGTGCCAGCAGCCTTCAGGGATCGAACACCGGGGAGCTGTTTTTT
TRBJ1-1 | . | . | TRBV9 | CASSVRGGTEAFF | TGTGCCAGCAGCGTAAGAGGTGGCACTGAAGCTTTCTTT
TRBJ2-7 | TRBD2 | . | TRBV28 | CASSLVSGSYEQYF | TGTGCCAGCAGTTTAGTTAGCGGGAGCTACGAGCAGTACTTC
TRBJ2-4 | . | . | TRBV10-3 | CAISAESRYF | TGTGCCATCAGTGCGGAATCCCGGTACTTC
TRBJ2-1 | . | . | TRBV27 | CASSLVGDEQFF | TGTGCCAGCAGTTTAGTGGGCGATGAGCAGTTCTTC
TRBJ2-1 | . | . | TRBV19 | CAISYPLGTHNEQFF | TGTGCCATTAGCTACCCACTGGGGACACACAATGAGCAGTTCTTC
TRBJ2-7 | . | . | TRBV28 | CASRSSGHNSYEQYF | TGTGCCAGCAGATCTTCGGGTCACAACTCCTACGAGCAGTACTTC